The 17 T cell receptor beta chains listed next were all sequenced from one sample in a study of neurological immune-mediated disorders. TCRdb reprocessed the 5' RACE reads with MiXCR, giving one entry per CDR3 protein. The sample holds about 80,000 distinct CDR3 sequences, 4.5% to 6.5% seen once. Sequencing used PBMCs. The receptors originated from a woman aged 25-40 years with multiple sclerosis.

This clonotype was detected ten times or more. The genes are TRBV5-1 and TRBJ1-5; 7 bases line up with TRBD1. Germline-derived CDR1 and CDR2 are SGHRS and YFSETQ. With 2 bases clipped from V and 7 bases from J, the junction kept 3 bases outside the gene matches. This CDR3 comprises 13 residues. In nucleotides, the CDR3 is TGCGCCAGCAGCTTAGGACAGGACCAGCCCCAGCATTTT. This sequence encodes CASSLGQDQPQHF. The variable domain in full, completed from reference TRBV5-1 and TRBJ1-5, reads KAGVTQTPRYLIKTRGQQVTLSCSPISGHRSVSWYQQTPGQGLQFLFEYFSETQRNKGNFPGRFSGRQFSNSRSEMNVSTLELGDSALYLCASSLGQDQPQHFGDGTRLSIL.

In nucleotides, the CDR3 is TGCAGTGCTAGGGGGGGTAACTCTGAAGCTTTCTTT. Protein: CSARGGNSEAFF. The V call is TRBV20-1, the J call TRBJ1-1; D perhaps matches TRBD1 (5 bases). Looked up from germline, CDR1 is DFQATT and CDR2 is SNEGSKA (reference sequence). The CDR3 is made up of 12 amino acids. V was shortened by 3 bases and J by 6 bases, with 11 bases between the two germline ends.

This clonotype was picked up many times. The rearrangement joins TRBV5-1 to TRBJ2-3; D not resolved. Germline assignment: CDR1 SGHRS and CDR2 YFSETQ. V was pared by 0 bases and J by 4 bases, with 0 bases between. The CDR3 has 11 residues. In nucleotides, the CDR3 is TGCGCCAGCAGCTTGGCAGATACGCAGTATTTT. It translates to CASSLADTQYF.

The V and J genes are TRBV30 and TRBJ2-1, with TRBD2 as a possible D gene (6 bases). The length of the CDR3 is 12 residues. Germline V lookup: CDR1 GTSNPN, CDR2 SVGIG (reference sequence). Trimming took off 3 bases at V and 8 bases at J, with 11 bases between the two ends. This chain's CDR3 is CAWSLGSYEQFF. CDR3 DNA sequence: TGTGCCTGGAGCCTCGGGAGCTATGAGCAGTTCTTC.

This clonotype appeared many times. V and J are TRBV20-1 and TRBJ2-7; D might be TRBD2 (6 bases). Germline assignment: CDR1 DFQATT and CDR2 SNEGSKA (reference sequence). The V gene lost 6 bases and the J gene lost 6 bases, with 18 bases spanning the gap. CDR3 size: 13 residues. Here the CDR3 DNA reads TGCAGTGCCTGCATGACCCAGGGAGGCGAGCAGTACTTC. Protein product: CSACMTQGGEQYF.

This clonotype was seen at least ten times. The V call is TRBV6-5, the J call TRBJ2-5, with D perhaps matching TRBD1 (6 bases). The CDR3 is 16 amino acids. The V end was cut by 0 bases, the J end by 4 bases, with 15 bases between. Germline loops: CDR1 MNHEY, CDR2 SVGAGI. The CDR3 nucleotides read TGTGCCAGCAGTTACTCCCCGATTGGCAGGGGAGAGACCCAGTACTTC. Residues: CASSYSPIGRGETQYF.

The V gene is TRBV20-1, the J gene TRBJ2-3, with TRBD2 identical over 9 bases. CDR1 and CDR2 (germline): DFQATT, SNEGSKA (reference sequence). This CDR3 contains 18 residues. The ends lost 5 bases at V and 6 bases at J; junction bases unmatched: 21. In nucleotides, the CDR3 is TGCAGTGCTCCTTATGACCGTTGGCTAGCGGGACCGGGGGATACGCAGTATTTT. Encoded protein: CSAPYDRWLAGPGDTQYF.

This clonotype has ten or more counts. Sequence at one end of the junction differs from germline and may be a read error. The chain is built from TRBV10-3 and TRBJ2-1, with D unclear. CDR3 length: 12 amino acids. Looked up from germline, CDR1 is ENHRY and CDR2 is SYGVKD. The CDR3 region is CAISADLIERFF. The CDR3 region has the DNA TGTGCCATCAGTGCTGACCTAATTGAGCGGTTCTTC.

J is TRBJ2-1 and V is TRBV7-9; D is ambiguous. Germline V gene data show CDR1 as SEHNR and CDR2 as FQNEAQ (reference sequence). This CDR3 spans 15 amino acids. V shed 5 bases and J shed 5 bases, with 16 bases lying between them. This CDR3 reads CASSGRAFRHNEQFF. CDR3 bases: TGTGCCAGCAGCGGCCGCGCGTTTCGGCACAATGAGCAGTTCTTC.

This clonotype was detected many times. The chain joins TRBV15 to TRBJ2-2; possibly TRBD2 for D (5 bases). This CDR3 is built from 19 residues. The germline V gene encodes CDR1 LNHNV and CDR2 YYDKDF (reference sequence). The V gene lost 1 base and the J gene lost 1 base, with 19 bases spanning the gap. The CDR3 loop reads CATSRAGRVPIGNTGELFF. Here the CDR3 DNA reads TGTGCCACCAGCAGAGCTGGGCGGGTCCCCATCGGGAACACCGGGGAGCTGTTTTTT.

Ten or more counts support this clonotype. The chain links TRBV5-1 to TRBJ2-3; 8 bases are a match to TRBD1. CDR3 length equals 15 residues. Germline V CDR1 and CDR2: SGHRS, YFSETQ. After removal of 5 bases from V and 5 bases from J, the junction contained 10 bases not matched to a gene. The DNA for the CDR3 is TGCGCCAGCAGTCGGACAGGGCTATCGGGAGATACGCAGTATTTT. This sequence encodes CASSRTGLSGDTQYF.

This rearrangement joins TRBV7-2 to TRBJ1-2; D unclear. Germline-derived CDR1 and CDR2 are SGHTA and FQGNSA. This CDR3 comprises 21 residues. The germline V and J ends were trimmed by 5 bases and 3 bases, with 34 bases remaining between them. CDR3 coding DNA: TGTGCCAGCAGCCCCGGCCCATACCAACCGGTTCGGGGATCCCCAGACTATGGCTACACCTTC. This sequence encodes CASSPGPYQPVRGSPDYGYTF.

This clonotype showed up many times. V gene TRBV6-1 combines with J gene TRBJ2-5; D not certain. V lost 1 base and J lost 9, with 6 bases in between. The CDR3 is made up of 11 amino acids. The V gene's germline CDR1 is MNHNS and CDR2 SASEGT. DNA for the CDR3: TGTGCCAGCAGTGAAGGCACGGCCCAGTACTTC. It specifies CASSEGTAQYF.

There are many counts of this clonotype. V usage is TRBV10-3 and J usage is TRBJ1-2; D call uncertain. This CDR3 spans 16 amino acids. From germline, CDR1 is ENHRY and CDR2 SYGVKD. V lost 4 bases to trimming and J lost 5 bases, with 20 bases between them. The CDR3 sequence: CAISGAAAPIRYGYTF. Written as DNA, the CDR3 is TGTGCCATCAGTGGCGCAGCAGCCCCTATTAGATATGGCTACACCTTC.

This clonotype has ten or more counts. This chain uses TRBV5-1 with TRBJ2-1; D could derive from TRBD1 or TRBD2 (5 bases each). Trimming cost V 3 bases and J 4 bases, with 11 bases left between them. The CDR3 consists of 14 residues. The germline CDR1 and CDR2 sequences are SGHRS and YFSETQ. CDR3 coding DNA: TGCGCCAGCAGCTCTGGTGGGGGATACAATGAGCAGTTCTTC. This encodes CASSSGGGYNEQFF.

The sample holds a few counts of this clonotype. The V gene is TRBV24-1, the J gene TRBJ2-3; D may be TRBD2 (5 bases). Germline V CDR1 and CDR2: KGHDR, SFDVKD. The CDR3 is made up of 17 amino acids. V dropped 1 base and J dropped 2 bases, with 15 bases sitting between them. CDR3: CATSDFIGESNTDTQYF. Here the CDR3 DNA reads TGTGCCACCAGTGATTTTATCGGGGAATCAAACACAGATACGCAGTATTTT.

The V and J genes are TRBV5-1 and TRBJ2-7, with 9 bases fitting TRBD1. The CDR3 covers 15 residues. Germline V gene data show CDR1 as SGHRS and CDR2 as YFSETQ. V was pared by 4 bases and J by 5 bases, with 10 bases of the junction left unmatched. Here the CDR3 DNA reads TGCGCCAGCAGCAGACAGGGACAGGGTCCCCACGAGCAGTACTTC. Its protein product is CASSRQGQGPHEQYF.